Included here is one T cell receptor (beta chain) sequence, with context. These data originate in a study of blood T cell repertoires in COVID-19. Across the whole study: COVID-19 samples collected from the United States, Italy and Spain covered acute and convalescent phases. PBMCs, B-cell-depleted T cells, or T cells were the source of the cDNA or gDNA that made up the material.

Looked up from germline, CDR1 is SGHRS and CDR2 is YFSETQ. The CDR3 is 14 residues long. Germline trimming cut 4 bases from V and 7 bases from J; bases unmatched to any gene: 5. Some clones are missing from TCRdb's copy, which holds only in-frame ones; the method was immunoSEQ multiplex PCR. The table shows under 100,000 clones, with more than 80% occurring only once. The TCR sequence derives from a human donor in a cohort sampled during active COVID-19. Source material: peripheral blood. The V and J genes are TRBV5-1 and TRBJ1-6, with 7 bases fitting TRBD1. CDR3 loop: CASSPGTANSPLHF. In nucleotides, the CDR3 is TGCGCCAGCAGCCCCGGGACAGCGAATTCACCCCTCCACTTT.